A selection of T cell receptor beta chains follows, all from one sample in a study of post-analysis software for immune sequencing data. TCRdb re-derived calls from the PCR reads in MiXCR, one entry per CDR3 protein. The table records 800,000 to 950,000 distinct CDR3 sequences, around 50% of them present only once. The material sequenced was blood. These receptors were collected from a girl aged 5-17 years with multiple sclerosis. Each CDR3 is given with its conserved first and last residue. The D gene is left open where the match is weak. Size is stated for part of the rows, as once, few or many counts, or as a class when the clone is expanded.

v_call	j_call	d_call	clone_size	cdr3_nt	cdr3_aa
TRBV29-1	TRBJ2-1	-	once	TGCAGCGTTGAGGAGGGGGGTATTTCGTACAATGAGCAGTTCTTC	CSVEEGGISYNEQFF
TRBV20-1	TRBJ1-1	-	-	TGCAGTGCTAGAATGGGTCAGGTGAACACTGAAGCTTTCTTT	CSARMGQVNTEAFF
TRBV29-1	TRBJ2-5	-	-	TGCAGCGCCGAGGGCTTAGTAGAGGCCCAGTACTTC	CSAEGLVEAQYF
TRBV6-6	TRBJ2-5	TRBD2	-	TGTGCCAGCAGTCTACGGGGTAGCGGGAGGGCCATAGAGACCCAGTACTTC	CASSLRGSGRAIETQYF
TRBV7-9	TRBJ2-1	-	-	TGTGCCAGCAGCCCCAGGAGACCTCCCTTCGATGAGCAGTTCTTC	CASSPRRPPFDEQFF
TRBV13	TRBJ1-1	-	once	TGTGCCAGCGGATCGCGTCTTAACACTGAAGCTTTCTTT	CASGSRLNTEAFF
TRBV7-9	TRBJ2-1	TRBD2	-	TGTGCCAGCAGCTCCACTGAGAACCGGGGGGGCGACAATGAGCAGTTCTTC	CASSSTENRGGDNEQFF
TRBV6-6	TRBJ2-1	TRBD1	-	TGTGCCAGCAGATCCGGACAGGGTTTAATGTATGAGCAGTTCTTC	CASRSGQGLMYEQFF
TRBV7-9	TRBJ1-2	TRBD1	-	TGTGCCAGCAGTTCCAACAGGGGGAAGGATGAAGAAGACACCTTC	CASSSNRGKDEEDTF
TRBV20-1	TRBJ2-7	TRBD2	-	TGCAGTGCTAGAGATTGGAATAGCGGGAACGAGCAGTACTTC	CSARDWNSGNEQYF
TRBV5-5	TRBJ2-1	TRBD2	few	TGTGCCAGCAGCTTGGCCCCTAGCGGGAGTAGCAATGAGCAGTTCTTC	CASSLAPSGSSNEQFF
TRBV25-1	TRBJ2-7	TRBD1	-	TGTGCCAGCAGTGAAGTGGGGCAGGGGGTTTACTCCTACGAGCAGTACTTC	CASSEVGQGVYSYEQYF
TRBV6-5	TRBJ1-5	TRBD1	once	TGTGCCAGCAGTCTCACCGGGACAGGTAGAGGTCAGCCCCAGCATTTT	CASSLTGTGRGQPQHF
TRBV20-1	TRBJ2-1	TRBD2	-	TGCAGTGCGCAGACTAGCGGGAGGTTGGATAGCTCCTACAATGAGCAGTTCTTC	CSAQTSGRLDSSYNEQFF
TRBV6-6	TRBJ2-7	TRBD1	-	TGTGCCAGCAGTCAAGACAGGGTTGAAGACGAGCAGTACTTC	CASSQDRVEDEQYF
TRBV15	TRBJ2-7	-	-	TGTGCCACCAGCAGAGGGGCAGGGCCCTCCTACGAGCAGTACTTC	CATSRGAGPSYEQYF
TRBV6-5	TRBJ2-7	TRBD2	few	TGTGCCAGCAGTTACGGGACTAGCGGTTACTCCTACGAGCAGTACTTC	CASSYGTSGYSYEQYF
TRBV12-5	TRBJ2-7	TRBD2	few	TGTGCTAGTGGTTTTAGCGGGAGTACCTACGAGCAGTACTTC	CASGFSGSTYEQYF
TRBV9	TRBJ2-3	-	-	TGTGCCAGCAGCAACTGGGGAGATACGCAGTATTTT	CASSNWGDTQYF
TRBV5-1	TRBJ2-5	-	few	TGCGCCAGCAGCTCCCCCGGGACCCAAGAGACCCAGTACTTC	CASSSPGTQETQYF
TRBV6-5	TRBJ1-5	-	-	TGTGCCAGCAGTTACGGACCCGGGGGGGGTCAGCCCCAGCATTTT	CASSYGPGGGQPQHF
TRBV7-9	TRBJ1-2	-	-	TGTGCCAGCAGCTCGACAGCTGGTGGCTACACCTTC	CASSSTAGGYTF
TRBV27	TRBJ2-7	-	-	TGTGCCAGCAGTTTAAGGTGGGCCTACGAGCAGTACTTC	CASSLRWAYEQYF
TRBV4-1	TRBJ1-1	-	-	TGCGCCAGCAGCCAAGACGGAGGGGTGAACACTGAAGCTTTCTTT	CASSQDGGVNTEAFF
TRBV29-1	TRBJ2-5	-	-	TGCAGCGTTTCCCACGCAAGGGAGACCCAGTACTTC	CSVSHARETQYF
TRBV5-1	TRBJ1-3	-	-	TGCGCCAGCAGCCCAGGAACTGGAAACACCATATATTTT	CASSPGTGNTIYF
TRBV2	TRBJ2-7	-	-	TGTGCCAGCACCCAAGGAACGGTACTTGCCTACGAGCAGTACTTC	CASTQGTVLAYEQYF
TRBV7-7	TRBJ2-5	TRBD2	once	TGTGCCAGCAGCTTGGAGAGCGGGGGCCGTCAAGAGACCCAGTACTTC	CASSLESGGRQETQYF
TRBV5-6	TRBJ2-3	TRBD2	-	TGTGCCAGCAGCTTTAGCGGGGCCAAGGATACGCAGTATTTT	CASSFSGAKDTQYF
TRBV7-9	TRBJ2-1	TRBD1	few	TGTGCCAGCAGCCCAGCTTACCGGGACAGGGACAATGAGCAGTTCTTC	CASSPAYRDRDNEQFF
TRBV29-1	TRBJ2-1	TRBD2	-	TGCAGCGTTGCGGGACTAGCGGGGGCCCCGTACAATGAGCAGTTCTTC	CSVAGLAGAPYNEQFF